This T cell receptor beta chain emerged from a study of T cells after yellow fever vaccination (dated by TCRdb to between 2018 and 2021). With respect to the entire study: The SMART-Seq v4 Ultra Low Input RNA kit was used to prepare libraries from fractions with low cell numbers. The cohort comprised two healthy male donors, one aged 18 to 30 and one aged 30 to 40 years. Bulk TCR alpha and beta repertoires were sequenced longitudinally to track T-cell clones before and after primary and booster YFV17D yellow fever vaccination. Blood samples were taken at several timepoints before and after primary and secondary immunization, and bulk PBMC replicates and cell subsets were isolated. Overall study outcomes, separate from this receptor: Compared with the primary T-cell response, the secondary T-cell response was faster but weaker, reaching its peak on day 5 rather than on day 15. Computational filtering was needed because FACS-sorted repertoires could contain abundant contaminating clonotypes from the bulk population. Because the study included only a couple of donors, the extent to which the findings can be generalized is limited. A small share of clonotypes occurred in both CD4 and CD8 compartments, likely arising from convergent recombination. Most clones expanded after primary vaccination were re-detected after the booster (almost 98% of CD4 and approximately 85% of CD8), suggesting broad memory maintenance.

The table lists this clonotype with a few counts. The target of this receptor is not known. No per-base quality is available; no much larger clone lies one base away. The treatment or condition label, read with the paper, signifies: live attenuated yellow fever vaccine strain. A standard Ficoll-Paque protocol was used to isolate PBMCs from peripheral blood. CD4 and CD8 T-cell fractions were isolated with Dynabeads CD4 and CD8 positive selection kits. RNA was extracted with TriZol from bulk PBMCs, CD4 and CD8 fractions, and dextramer-positive and dextramer-negative fractions. Here V drops 0 bases and J drops 3 bases, and the junction holds 9 bases not matched to any gene. The germline V gene encodes CDR1 MGHRA and CDR2 YSYEKL. Measured from the cysteine to the phenylalanine, the CDR3 is 17 residues long. The entry retains the CDR3 DNA only, 51 bases that are in frame from base 1. Synthesis of TCR cDNA relied on 5'RACE template switching, a step that introduced a universal primer site along with unique molecular identifiers. cDNA synthesis was primed from both the TCR alpha and TCR beta constant segments. Library amplification used two PCR steps, and the second PCR step added sample barcodes and sequencing adapters. Sequencing of libraries was done on Illumina HiSeq 2500 (2x100 bp) or NovaSeq (2x150 bp). The original pipeline was this. MIGEC handled demultiplexing of reads and collapsing into UMI consensus sequences, while MiXCR performed V(D)J alignment. Using edgeR on replicate PBMC samples, clonotypes were called vaccine-responding if FDR was below 0.01 and the log2 fold change was above 5 up to day 15. CD4 or CD8 identity was assigned to each bulk clonotype according to whether the clonotype was present at higher abundance in the sequenced CD4 repertoire or the sequenced CD8 repertoire. The public reads were quality trimmed at Q25 with fastp and then assembled into clones with MiXCR by TCRdb, keeping productive beta chains. Under each unique CDR3 protein, matching rows form one entry showing the most common genes and DNA. The V and J calls here are based on TCRdb, not the publication. Recorded for this sample are around 67,000 distinct CDR3 sequences; approximately 6.9% of them occurred a single time. The top ten constitute roughly 35% of the sample.

The chain was built from TRBV4-1 and TRBJ2-7; 9 central nucleotides agree with TRBD2. The sequencing used CD8+ T cells sorted from PBMCs, collected 5 to 6 days after the first yellow fever vaccination. This clonotype was sampled from a man between 18 and 35 years old who received the YFV17D yellow fever vaccine. The sequence in DNA is TGCGCCAGCAGCCAAGATTGGGGTAGCGGGGGTATCTACGAGCAGTACTTC. This is translated as CASSQDWGSGGIYEQYF.